These 10 T cell receptor beta chains were all obtained from the same sample, sequenced in a study of blood T cell repertoires in COVID-19. Clones were sequenced by immunoSEQ multiplex PCR, and TCRdb holds only the in-frame ones, with some missing. The sample lists more than 80,000 clones, around 80% occurring once. Material: peripheral blood. The receptors derive from a man aged 50-59 years with active or convalescent COVID-19.

The chain has TRBV11-2 and TRBJ2-7; 7 nucleotides match TRBD1. Trimming removed 0 bases from V and 5 bases from J; junction bases left unmatched: 4. The CDR3 sequence is 14 residues long. CDR1 SGHAT and CDR2 FQNNGV come from the germline V gene. CDR3 sequence reads: CASSLDLTGHEQYF. CDR3 DNA sequence: TGTGCCAGCAGCTTAGATCTGACAGGGCACGAGCAGTACTTC.

The chain links TRBV24-1 to TRBJ2-3; 9 bases fit TRBD1. V shed 7 bases, J shed 2 bases, and the junction held 3 bases outside the gene matches. CDR3 length equals 14 residues. Germline CDR1 is KGHDR and CDR2 is SFDVKD. In DNA, the CDR3 is TGTGCCACCAGGCGGACAGGGGTCACAGATACGCAGTATTTT. Translating it yields CATRRTGVTDTQYF.

The genes are TRBV19 and TRBJ1-4; perhaps TRBD1 as D (5 bases). The germline V and J ends were trimmed by 7 bases and 0 bases, with 12 bases remaining between them. CDR3 length: 15 residues. Germline CDR1 reads LNHDA; CDR2 reads SQIVND (reference sequence). CDR3 region: CASTDGDSTNEKLFF. The CDR3 DNA sequence: TGTGCCAGTACCGACGGGGACTCAACTAATGAAAAACTGTTTTTT.

The chain links TRBV11-2 to TRBJ1-2, with D unresolved. The CDR3 has 13 amino acids. V was shortened by 0 bases and J by 0 bases, with 2 bases between the two germline ends. Germline V CDR1 and CDR2: SGHAT, FQNNGV. The DNA of the CDR3 is TGTGCCAGCAGCTTAGACGCTAACTATGGCTACACCTTC. Its translation is CASSLDANYGYTF.

V and J are TRBV9 and TRBJ2-5, with 11 bases identical to TRBD2. J was trimmed by 1 base and V by 0 bases; bases with no gene match: 11. CDR3 length equals 19 residues. Germline lookup yields CDR1 SGDLS and CDR2 YYNGEE. The CDR3 nucleotides are TGTGCCAGCAGCGTAGGAAGACTAGCGGGGACTTCTTCCCAAGAGACCCAGTACTTC. Translated, it gives CASSVGRLAGTSSQETQYF.

V gene TRBV6-5 combines with J gene TRBJ1-2, with 8 bases identical to TRBD1. This CDR3 spans 13 amino acids. The trim removed 6 bases at V and 8 bases at J, leaving 8 bases unmatched. Germline CDR1 reads MNHEY; CDR2 reads SVGAGI. The chain's CDR3 is CASRKGTGWGYTF. The CDR3 DNA reads as TGTGCCAGCAGAAAAGGGACAGGATGGGGCTACACCTTC.

This chain links TRBV3-1 (or the pseudogene TRBV3-2) with TRBJ2-7, with TRBD2 identical over 10 bases. The CDR3 is made up of 15 amino acids. CDR1 is LGHDT and CDR2 is YNNKEL in the germline V gene (reference sequence). Unmatched junction bases numbered 7, after V lost 8 bases and J lost 0 bases. The CDR3 DNA is TGTGCCAGCGTCCCTAGCGGGGGTAGCTCCTACGAGCAGTACTTC. It translates to CASVPSGGSSYEQYF.

V is TRBV11-2 and J is TRBJ1-3; possible D gene TRBD1, 6 bases. CDR1 SGHAT and CDR2 FQNNGV come from the germline V gene. Between the trimmed V and J ends, which lost 5 bases and 4 bases, there was a span of 9 bases. CDR3 length equals 13 residues. This CDR3 is CASSLGQGNTIYF. The CDR3 coding sequence is TGTGCCAGCAGCCTAGGACAGGGAAACACCATATATTTT.

This clone was counted only a few times. The chain is built from TRBV24-1 and TRBJ2-1; 7 nucleotides line up with TRBD2. Germline-derived CDR1 and CDR2 are KGHDR and SFDVKD. The CDR3 totals 17 residues. Losses at the gene ends were 2 bases for V and 9 bases for J; bases not matched to a gene: 15. As DNA, the CDR3 is TGTGCCACCAGTGATTCCTCTCTGGGGATGTGGGAGGGTGAGCAGTTCTTC. This sequence encodes CATSDSSLGMWEGEQFF.

The rearrangement links TRBV6-2 or TRBV6-3 to TRBJ1-1; a possible D gene is TRBD1 (5 bases). CDR3 size: 17 residues. The V end lost 4 bases, the J end lost 0 bases, and 18 bases lay between the germline ends. The germline gives CDR1 MNHEY, CDR2 SVGEGT. The CDR3 nucleotides are TGTGCCAGCAGTTTCGACGGGGGAACTTTCATGAACACTGAAGCTTTCTTT. It encodes CASSFDGGTFMNTEAFF.